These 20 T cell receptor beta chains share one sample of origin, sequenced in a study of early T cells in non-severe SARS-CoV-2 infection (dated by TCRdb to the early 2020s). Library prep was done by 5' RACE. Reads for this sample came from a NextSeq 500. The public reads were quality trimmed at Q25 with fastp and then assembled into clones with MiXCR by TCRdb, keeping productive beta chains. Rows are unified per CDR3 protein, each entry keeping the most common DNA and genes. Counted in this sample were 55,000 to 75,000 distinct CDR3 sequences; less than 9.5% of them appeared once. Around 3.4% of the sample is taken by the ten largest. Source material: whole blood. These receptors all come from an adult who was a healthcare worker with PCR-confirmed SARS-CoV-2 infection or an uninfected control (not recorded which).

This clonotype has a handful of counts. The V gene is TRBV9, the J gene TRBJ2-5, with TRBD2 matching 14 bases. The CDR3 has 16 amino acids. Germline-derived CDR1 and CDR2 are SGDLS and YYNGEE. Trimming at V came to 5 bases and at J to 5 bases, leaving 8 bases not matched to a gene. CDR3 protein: CASSATSGRAWETQYF. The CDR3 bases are TGTGCCAGCAGTGCGACTAGCGGGAGGGCCTGGGAGACCCAGTACTTC.

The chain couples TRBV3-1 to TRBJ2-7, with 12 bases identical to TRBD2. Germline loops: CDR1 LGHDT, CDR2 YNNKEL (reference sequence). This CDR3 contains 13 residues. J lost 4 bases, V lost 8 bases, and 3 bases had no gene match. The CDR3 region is CASGGLAGYEQYF. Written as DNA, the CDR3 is TGTGCCAGCGGGGGACTAGCGGGTTACGAGCAGTACTTC.

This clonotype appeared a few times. The CDR3 nucleotides are TGTGCCAGCAGTAGGCGGGGGGCCTACGAGCAGTACTTC. Translation gives CASSRRGAYEQYF. The gene calls are TRBV12-3 or TRBV12-4 and TRBJ2-7; 8 bases map to TRBD2. Trimming removed 5 bases from V and 2 bases from J; junction bases left unmatched: 2. This CDR3 is built from 13 residues.

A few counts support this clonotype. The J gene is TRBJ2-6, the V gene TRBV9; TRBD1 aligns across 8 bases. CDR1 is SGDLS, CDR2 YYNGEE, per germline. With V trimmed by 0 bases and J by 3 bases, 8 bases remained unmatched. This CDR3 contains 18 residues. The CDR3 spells CASSVEVTGVYGANVLTF. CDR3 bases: TGTGCCAGCAGCGTAGAAGTGACAGGGGTCTATGGGGCCAACGTCCTGACTTTC.

CDR3 DNA sequence: TGTGCCAGCAGGGGACAGATCGACACTGAAGCTTTCTTT. Its translation: CASRGQIDTEAFF. V gene TRBV2 combines with J gene TRBJ1-1; TRBD1 matches at 7 bases. The CDR3 consists of 13 residues. V lost 6 bases, J lost 3 bases, and 4 bases stayed unmatched. Germline CDR1 reads SNHLY; CDR2 reads FYNNEI.

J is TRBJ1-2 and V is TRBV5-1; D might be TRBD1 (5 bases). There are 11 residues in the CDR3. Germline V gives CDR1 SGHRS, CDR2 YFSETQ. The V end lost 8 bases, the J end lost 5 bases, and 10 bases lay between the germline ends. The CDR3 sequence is CASGTDYGYTF. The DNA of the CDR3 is TGCGCCAGTGGGACCGATTATGGCTACACCTTC.

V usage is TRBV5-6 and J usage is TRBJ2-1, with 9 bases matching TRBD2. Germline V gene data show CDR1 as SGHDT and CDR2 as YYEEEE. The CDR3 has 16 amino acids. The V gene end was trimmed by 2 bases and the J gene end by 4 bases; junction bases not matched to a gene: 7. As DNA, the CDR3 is TGTGCCAGCAGCTTTTCAACTAGCGGGTTTTACAATGAGCAGTTCTTC. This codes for CASSFSTSGFYNEQFF.

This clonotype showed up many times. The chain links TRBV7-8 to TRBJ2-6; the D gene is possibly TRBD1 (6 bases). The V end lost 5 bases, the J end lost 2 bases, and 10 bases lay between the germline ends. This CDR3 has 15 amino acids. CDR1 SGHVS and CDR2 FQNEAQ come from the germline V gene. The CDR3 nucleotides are TGTGCCAGCAGCAATTACAGGGCTGGGGCCAACGTCCTGACTTTC. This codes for CASSNYRAGANVLTF.

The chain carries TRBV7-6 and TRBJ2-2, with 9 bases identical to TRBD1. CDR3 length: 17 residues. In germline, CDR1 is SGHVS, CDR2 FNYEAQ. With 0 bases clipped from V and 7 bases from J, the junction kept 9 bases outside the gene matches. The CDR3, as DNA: TGTGCCAGCAGCTTAGCACCAGGGACAGGGTTCGGCGGGGAGCTGTTTTTT. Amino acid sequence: CASSLAPGTGFGGELFF.

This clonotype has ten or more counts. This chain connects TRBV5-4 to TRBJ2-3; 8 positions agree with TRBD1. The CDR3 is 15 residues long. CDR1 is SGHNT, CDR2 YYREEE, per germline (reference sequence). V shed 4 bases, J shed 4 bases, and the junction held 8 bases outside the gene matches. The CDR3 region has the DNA TGTGCCAGCAGCCCAGACAGGGGTAGGGCAGATACGCAGTATTTT. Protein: CASSPDRGRADTQYF.

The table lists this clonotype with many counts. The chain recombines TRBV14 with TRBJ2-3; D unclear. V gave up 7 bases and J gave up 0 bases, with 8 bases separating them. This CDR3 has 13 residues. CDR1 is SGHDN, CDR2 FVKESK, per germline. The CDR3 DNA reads TGTGCCAGCACCCCATATAGCACAGATACGCAGTATTTT. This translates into CASTPYSTDTQYF. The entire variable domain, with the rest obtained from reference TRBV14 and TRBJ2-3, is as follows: EAGVTQFPSHSVIEKGQTVTLRCDPISGHDNLYWYRRVMGKEIKFLLHFVKESKQDESGMPNNRFLAERTGGTYSTLKVQPAELEDSGVYFCASTPYSTDTQYFGPGTRLTVL.

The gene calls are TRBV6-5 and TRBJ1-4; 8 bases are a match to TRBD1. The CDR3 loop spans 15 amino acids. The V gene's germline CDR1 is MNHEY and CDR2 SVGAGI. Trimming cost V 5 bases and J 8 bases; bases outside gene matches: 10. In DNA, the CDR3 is TGTGCCAGCAGTCCCCAGGGGGCGCGTTCCGAAAAACTGTTTTTT. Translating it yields CASSPQGARSEKLFF.

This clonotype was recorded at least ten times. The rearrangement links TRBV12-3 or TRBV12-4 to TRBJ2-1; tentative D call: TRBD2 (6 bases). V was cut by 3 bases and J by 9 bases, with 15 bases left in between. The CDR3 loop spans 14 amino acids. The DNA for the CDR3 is TGTGCCAGCAGTTTCCGGCTAGCGTCATCTGAGCAGTTCTTC. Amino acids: CASSFRLASSEQFF.

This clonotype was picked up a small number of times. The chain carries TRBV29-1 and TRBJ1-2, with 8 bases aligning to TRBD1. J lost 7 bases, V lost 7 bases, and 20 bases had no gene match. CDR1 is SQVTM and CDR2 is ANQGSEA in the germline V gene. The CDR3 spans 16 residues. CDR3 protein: CSARPGQGEGYRGYTF. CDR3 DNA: TGCAGCGCGCGTCCCGGACAGGGAGAGGGCTATCGTGGCTACACCTTC.

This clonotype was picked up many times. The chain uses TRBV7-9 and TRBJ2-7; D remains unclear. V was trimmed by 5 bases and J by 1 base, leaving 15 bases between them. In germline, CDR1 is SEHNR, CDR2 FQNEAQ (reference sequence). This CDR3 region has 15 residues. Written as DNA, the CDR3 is TGTGCCAGCAGCCCCGTAAGGGTGGGGTCCTACGAGCAGTACTTC. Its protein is CASSPVRVGSYEQYF.

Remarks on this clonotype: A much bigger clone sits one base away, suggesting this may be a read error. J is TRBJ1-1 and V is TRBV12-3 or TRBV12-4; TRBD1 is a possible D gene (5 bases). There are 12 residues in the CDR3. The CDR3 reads CVSSGGGTEAFF. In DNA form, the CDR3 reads TGTGTCAGCAGCGGGGGGGGAACTGAAGCTTTCTTT.

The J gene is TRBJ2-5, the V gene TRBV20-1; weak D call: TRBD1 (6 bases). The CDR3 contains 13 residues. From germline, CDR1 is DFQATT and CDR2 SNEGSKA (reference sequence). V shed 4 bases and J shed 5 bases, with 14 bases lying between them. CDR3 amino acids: CSATPQGRETQYF. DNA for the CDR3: TGCAGTGCTACGCCACAGGGCCGGGAGACCCAGTACTTC.

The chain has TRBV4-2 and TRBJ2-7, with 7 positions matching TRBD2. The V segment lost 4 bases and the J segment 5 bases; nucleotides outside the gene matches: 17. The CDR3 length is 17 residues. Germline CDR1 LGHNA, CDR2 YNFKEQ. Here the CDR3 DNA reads TGTGCCAGCAGCCGGGGGGGGACGGCAGGGAGGGTCGACGAGCAGTACTTC. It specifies CASSRGGTAGRVDEQYF.

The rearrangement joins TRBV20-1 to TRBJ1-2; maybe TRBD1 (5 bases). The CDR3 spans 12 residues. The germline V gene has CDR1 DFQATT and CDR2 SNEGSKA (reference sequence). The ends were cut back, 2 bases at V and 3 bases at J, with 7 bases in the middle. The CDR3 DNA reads TGCAGTGCTAGATTGGGGGACTATGGCTACACCTTC. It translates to CSARLGDYGYTF.

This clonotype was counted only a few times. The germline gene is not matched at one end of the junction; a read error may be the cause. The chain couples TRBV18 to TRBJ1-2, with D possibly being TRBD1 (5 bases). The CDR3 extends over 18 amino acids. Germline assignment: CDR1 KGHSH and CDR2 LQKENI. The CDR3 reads CASSPQQGPSSSSDGYTF. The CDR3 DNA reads TGTGCCAGCTCGCCACAGCAGGGCCCCTCTTCTTCTTCTGATGGCTACACCTTC.